One TCR beta chain is described in this entry. The sample is drawn from a study of beta chain features in type 1 diabetes. Since all of the isolated RNA was reverse transcribed, expressed TCRB transcripts were what got sequenced. About 3.6 million reads on average were seen across naive, central memory and regulatory T cell samples. Using immunoSEQ multiplex PCR, the repertoire was profiled, and TCRdb retains in-frame clones only, with some absent. Here the sample spans roughly 380,000 clones, around 19% being singletons. V gave up 5 bases and J gave up 2 bases; unmatched junction bases: 8. The CDR3 totals 15 residues. CDR1 is LNHDA and CDR2 is SQIVND in the germline V gene (reference sequence).

The TCR sequence derives from a woman aged 18-29 years in good health. The chain carries TRBV19 and TRBJ1-2, with TRBD1 identical over 7 bases. The sample comprised naive CD4+ T cells from blood. The chain's CDR3 is CASSAVGTVNYGYTF. In nucleotides, the CDR3 is TGTGCCAGTAGTGCCGTCGGGACAGTGAACTATGGCTACACCTTC.